The next 21 T cell receptor beta chains were all read from a single sample in a study of control samples from healthy donors and cancer patients. Assay used: immunoSEQ multiplex PCR; TCRdb lists only in-frame clones, some missing. The sample yields some 220,000 clones, about 94% seen once. Sample: blood. The receptors were gathered from a man in his fifties in good health.

For this clone: Different DNA sequences within this sample yield the same CDR3. The chain recombines TRBV3-1 (or the pseudogene TRBV3-2) with TRBJ1-5; D is undetermined. V was clipped by 0 bases and J by 7 bases, with 7 bases between them. This CDR3 is 13 amino acids long. Germline loops: CDR1 LGHDT, CDR2 YNNKEL (reference sequence). The CDR3, as DNA: TGTGCCAGCAGCCAAGATTTAATCCAGCCCCAGCATTTT. Translated: CASSQDLIQPQHF.

The sample holds one count of this clone. The chain couples TRBV18 to TRBJ1-4; a weak D match, TRBD1 (5 bases). Germline V CDR1 and CDR2: KGHSH, LQKENI. The CDR3 is 13 amino acids. Trimming removed 2 bases at V and 4 bases at J, with 5 bases between. CDR3 nucleotides: TGTGCCAGCTCACCAGACAGTAATGAAAAACTGTTTTTT. This codes for CASSPDSNEKLFF.

The chain is built from TRBV4-2 and TRBJ1-5; D is undetermined. This CDR3 contains 16 residues. The V end lost 1 base, the J end lost 2 bases, and 12 bases lay between the germline ends. Germline CDR1 reads LGHNA; CDR2 reads YNFKEQ. The CDR3 region has the DNA TGTGCCAGCAGCCAAGGAACCGGAAACGGCAATCAGCCCCAGCATTTT. The encoded protein is CASSQGTGNGNQPQHF.

Only one count was recorded for this clone. The chain is built from TRBV19 and TRBJ1-2; D call uncertain. The CDR3 is 15 amino acids. V lost 3 bases and J lost 1, with 12 bases in between. The germline CDR1 and CDR2 sequences are LNHDA and SQIVND (reference sequence). The CDR3 here is CASSMSLIFNYGYTF. The CDR3 nucleotides are TGTGCCAGTAGTATGAGTCTGATCTTTAACTATGGCTACACCTTC. Combining the CDR3 with reference TRBV19 and TRBJ1-2 gives the whole variable domain DGGITQSPKYLFRKEGQNVTLSCEQNLNHDAMYWYRQDPGQGLRLIYYSQIVNDFQKGDIAEGYSVSREKKESFPLTVTSAQKNPTAFYLCASSMSLIFNYGYTFGSGTRLTVV.

V usage is TRBV27 and J usage is TRBJ2-2, with D possibly matching TRBD2 (6 bases). This CDR3 contains 14 residues. V dropped 7 bases and J dropped 1 base, with 10 bases sitting between them. Germline CDR1 and CDR2: MNHEY and SMNVEV (reference sequence). CDR3 protein: CASIGGGNTGELFF. The CDR3 DNA reads as TGTGCCAGCATCGGGGGAGGGAACACCGGGGAGCTGTTTTTT.

CDR3: CASSSGLPRYTEAFF. The CDR3 bases are TGCGCCAGCAGCTCGGGTCTCCCGCGGTACACTGAAGCTTTCTTT. V is TRBV5-1 and J is TRBJ1-1; D gene uncertain. V gave up 3 bases and J gave up 3 bases, with 15 bases separating them. This CDR3 is built from 15 residues. Germline values: CDR1 SGHRS, CDR2 YFSETQ.

The chain uses TRBV6-4 and TRBJ1-5, with 10 bases identical to TRBD1. The CDR3 has 16 amino acids. V was pared by 9 bases and J by 0 bases, with 8 bases of the junction left unmatched. The germline CDR1 and CDR2 sequences are MRHNA and SNTAGT. CDR3 loop: CARGTGESLSNQPQHF. The CDR3 DNA reads TGTGCCAGGGGGACAGGGGAGAGCCTTAGCAATCAGCCCCAGCATTTT.

V gene TRBV2 combines with J gene TRBJ1-1; the D gene is possibly TRBD1 (5 bases). Germline loops: CDR1 SNHLY, CDR2 FYNNEI. Trimming stripped 6 bases from V and 4 bases from J, with 12 bases between. CDR3 length: 13 amino acids. The CDR3 is CASSVQGTTEAFF. In nucleotides, the CDR3 is TGTGCCAGCAGCGTGCAGGGTACCACTGAAGCTTTCTTT.

The V and J genes are TRBV6-1 and TRBJ1-1, with unresolved D. The V end was cut by 2 bases, the J end by 3 bases, with 10 bases between. From germline, CDR1 is MNHNS and CDR2 SASEGT. This CDR3 spans 14 amino acids. This chain's CDR3 is CASSEQEGYTEAFF. Here the CDR3 DNA reads TGTGCCAGCAGTGAACAGGAGGGATACACTGAAGCTTTCTTT.

V and J are TRBV2 and TRBJ1-2; D might be TRBD1 (5 bases). Trimming cost V 3 bases and J 4 bases, with 6 bases left between them. Germline values: CDR1 SNHLY, CDR2 FYNNEI. The CDR3 loop spans 12 amino acids. The CDR3 loop is CASSERGYGYTF. CDR3 in DNA: TGTGCCAGCAGTGAGAGGGGCTATGGCTACACCTTC.

V and J are TRBV11-3 and TRBJ2-2, with 9 bases identical to TRBD2. The CDR3 runs 16 residues. J gave up 8 bases and V 5 bases, and 12 bases lay outside the gene matches. Germline CDR1 and CDR2: SGHNT and YENEEA. CDR3: CASSPRGTSPAGELFF. In nucleotides, the CDR3 is TGTGCCAGCAGCCCAAGGGGGACTAGCCCCGCGGGGGAGCTGTTTTTT.

The chain is built from TRBV3-1 (or the pseudogene TRBV3-2) and TRBJ2-7; the match to TRBD1 covers 7 bases. The CDR3 consists of 15 residues. The germline V gene encodes CDR1 LGHDT and CDR2 YNNKEL (reference sequence). V dropped 4 bases and J dropped 5; count of bases not matched to a gene: 11. DNA for the CDR3: TGTGCCAGCAGCCTGACAGGGTGGAGTATCCACGAGCAGTACTTC. Its protein is CASSLTGWSIHEQYF.

The chain combines TRBV6-5 with TRBJ1-6; the match to TRBD1 covers 7 bases. The germline V gene encodes CDR1 MNHEY and CDR2 SVGAGI. V shed 4 bases and J 7 bases; nucleotides not matched to a gene: 7. This CDR3 is built from 15 residues. In DNA form, the CDR3 reads TGTGCCAGCAGTTCCCCCGGGACAGAAAATTCACCCCTCCACTTT. It is translated as CASSSPGTENSPLHF.

The chain combines TRBV27 with TRBJ2-3, with unresolved D. The V end lost 4 bases, the J end lost 4 bases, and 3 bases lay between the germline ends. Per the germline V gene, CDR1 is MNHEY and CDR2 is SMNVEV (reference sequence). The CDR3 has 11 residues. The CDR3 protein is CASSSADTQYF. As DNA, the CDR3 is TGTGCCAGCAGTTCCGCAGATACGCAGTATTTT.

The J gene is TRBJ2-2, the V gene TRBV5-5; D might be TRBD1 or TRBD2, each matching 5 bases. This CDR3 has 14 residues. The V end was cut by 7 bases, the J end by 0 bases, with 10 bases between. Germline CDR1 SGHKS, CDR2 YYEKEE (reference sequence). CDR3 coding DNA: TGTGCCAGCGTACTAGGGGCGAACACCGGGGAGCTGTTTTTT. Its translation is CASVLGANTGELFF.

The CDR3 sequence is CASSWVLGDGELFF. The CDR3 DNA sequence: TGCGCCAGCAGCTGGGTTCTAGGGGACGGGGAGCTGTTTTTT. The genes are TRBV5-1 and TRBJ2-2; D may be TRBD1 (5 bases). This CDR3 contains 14 residues. Trimming left V 3 bases short and J 7 bases short, with 13 bases between. Germline loops: CDR1 SGHRS, CDR2 YFSETQ.

V gene TRBV3-1 (or the pseudogene TRBV3-2) combines with J gene TRBJ1-2; D may be TRBD1 (5 bases). V lost 4 bases and J 9 bases, leaving 12 bases between the germline ends. The CDR3 runs to 12 residues. Germline V lookup: CDR1 LGHDT, CDR2 YNNKEL (reference sequence). This CDR3 is CASSPTGASYTF. For the CDR3, the DNA is TGTGCCAGCAGCCCCACCGGGGCGAGCTACACCTTC.

The V call is TRBV9, the J call TRBJ1-1; a possible D gene is TRBD1 (5 bases). The V gene lost 0 bases and the J gene lost 3 bases, with 12 bases spanning the gap. Germline values: CDR1 SGDLS, CDR2 YYNGEE. The CDR3 loop spans 15 amino acids. As DNA, the CDR3 is TGTGCCAGCAGCGTAGAAGGGGTGGTGGACACTGAAGCTTTCTTT. Protein product: CASSVEGVVDTEAFF.

The chain's CDR3 is CASSLTGCTEAFF. The CDR3, as DNA: TGTGCCAGCTCCCTGACAGGGTGCACTGAAGCTTTCTTT. The rearrangement joins TRBV28 to TRBJ1-1; TRBD1 matches at 7 bases. The trim removed 8 bases at V and 4 bases at J, leaving 7 bases unmatched. CDR1 and CDR2 (germline): MDHEN, SYDVKM. This CDR3 spans 13 amino acids.

This chain connects TRBV27 to TRBJ1-5; D is ambiguous. The CDR3 runs 14 residues. Germline V lookup: CDR1 MNHEY, CDR2 SMNVEV (reference sequence). V was clipped by 3 bases and J by 7 bases, with 13 bases between them. This chain's CDR3 is CASSFNLNGQPQHF. DNA of the CDR3: TGTGCCAGCAGTTTTAACCTAAACGGGCAGCCCCAGCATTTT.

This chain joins TRBV19 and TRBJ2-1; 8 positions match TRBD2. Germline CDR1 reads LNHDA; CDR2 reads SQIVND (reference sequence). The trim removed 3 bases at V and 3 bases at J, leaving 4 bases unmatched. The CDR3 consists of 15 residues. Here the CDR3 reads CASSISGSFYNEQFF. As DNA, the CDR3 is TGTGCCAGTAGTATCAGCGGGAGTTTCTACAATGAGCAGTTCTTC. Full variable domain (rest looked up from reference TRBV19 and TRBJ2-1): DGGITQSPKYLFRKEGQNVTLSCEQNLNHDAMYWYRQDPGQGLRLIYYSQIVNDFQKGDIAEGYSVSREKKESFPLTVTSAQKNPTAFYLCASSISGSFYNEQFFGPGTRLTVL.